This TCR beta chain emerged from a study of shared clonotypes between healthy human individuals. V gave up 1 base and J gave up 0 bases, with 14 bases separating them. Germline V gene data show CDR1 as SGHRS and CDR2 as YFSETQ. The CDR3 covers 16 residues. Researchers ran the assay at a deep level. Per the study methods: Filtering was not the same, since immunoSEQ gave junction-only sequences without quality scores. Sequencing used immunoSEQ multiplex PCR; TCRdb keeps in-frame clones, though not all of them. V, J and clone size were drawn from that table, and D and trimming were deduced from the DNA. The sample contains 600,000 to 750,000 clones, more than 70% of which appear only once.

Specimen: memory CD4+ T cells sorted from blood. Subset defined: CD45RA-negative fraction. The chain is built from TRBV5-1 and TRBJ2-7, with D tentatively TRBD1 or TRBD2 (5 bases each). The receptor was isolated from a woman aged 25 to 45 in good health. CDR3 amino acids: CASSLSIGDGSYEQYF. In DNA form, the CDR3 reads TGCGCCAGCAGCTTGTCTATAGGGGACGGCTCCTACGAGCAGTACTTC.